One and the same sample provided the 14 T cell receptor beta chains below, sequenced in a study of identical twins. TCRdb independently ran MiXCR on the 5' RACE reads; one entry per CDR3 protein. This sample yields hundreds of thousands of distinct CDR3 sequences, of which approximately 8.3% are seen a single time; 1.5% to 2.5% belongs to the top ten. These data also featured in a second study, about yellow fever vaccine responses in identical twins.

The specimen sequenced was memory (CD45RO+) T cells sorted from blood. The receptors shown here come from a young woman in good health.

This clonotype was seen more than once but under ten times. The chain has TRBV5-1 and TRBJ2-7, with TRBD2 as a possible D gene (6 bases). The CDR3 spans 16 residues. The germline CDR1 and CDR2 sequences are SGHRS and YFSETQ. The V and J ends lost 0 bases and 3 bases respectively, with 16 bases between them. Written as DNA, the CDR3 is TGCGCCAGCAGCTTGGCCGCTAGTAGCGGCCTCTACGAGCAGTACTTC. Translated: CASSLAASSGLYEQYF.

This clonotype has a count of ten or more. The chain employs TRBV3-1 and TRBJ2-7; the match to TRBD2 covers 8 bases. In germline, CDR1 is LGHDT, CDR2 YNNKEL (reference sequence). The CDR3 length is 17 residues. The V and J ends lost 5 bases and 0 bases, in that order; junction bases with no gene match: 12. The CDR3 DNA reads as TGTGCCAGCAGCTTAGTCGGGGTAGCGGGGTCCTCCTACGAGCAGTACTTC. This translates into CASSLVGVAGSSYEQYF.

This clonotype has only a few counts. The genes are TRBV7-2 and TRBJ2-1; TRBD1 aligns across 11 bases. The CDR3 contains 17 residues. V shed 6 bases, J shed 6 bases, and the junction held 13 bases outside the gene matches. Germline-derived CDR1 and CDR2 are SGHTA and FQGNSA. The CDR3 DNA reads TGTGCCAGCAGTTTGGACAGGGGGCGAGGGGCAGGCAATGAGCAGTTCTTC. Protein product: CASSLDRGRGAGNEQFF.

This clonotype turned up a few times. The rearrangement joins TRBV5-1 to TRBJ1-6; D is unclear. Germline-derived CDR1 and CDR2 are SGHRS and YFSETQ. The V gene lost 2 bases and the J gene lost 10 bases, with 13 bases spanning the gap. The CDR3 consists of 14 residues. The CDR3 nucleotides read TGCGCCAGCAGCTTCGATGGTTTAGAATCACCCCTCCACTTT. This gives the protein CASSFDGLESPLHF.

In its sample, this clonotype was seen many times. CDR3 region: CASRGPGPLLQDEQFF. For the CDR3, the DNA is TGTGCCAGCAGGGGGCCGGGACCCCTCTTACAGGATGAGCAGTTCTTC. V is TRBV28 and J is TRBJ2-1; the D gene could be TRBD1 or TRBD2 (5 bases each). This CDR3 is built from 16 residues. The germline gives CDR1 MDHEN, CDR2 SYDVKM. V dropped 6 bases and J dropped 8 bases, with 23 bases sitting between them.

This clonotype appeared a few times. V is TRBV29-1 and J is TRBJ2-3; 8 bases map to TRBD2. Germline trimming cut 7 bases from V and 6 bases from J; bases unmatched to any gene: 15. In germline, CDR1 is SQVTM, CDR2 ANQGSEA. This CDR3 comprises 15 residues. The chain's CDR3 is CSARGSGVGTDTQYF. The CDR3 DNA is TGCAGCGCGCGAGGTAGCGGGGTAGGAACTGATACGCAGTATTTT.

Comments on this clonotype: One end of the junction fails to match germline, which may point to a read error. The rearrangement joins TRBV4-3 to TRBJ2-1; D perhaps matches TRBD2 (6 bases). Germline CDR1 LGHNA, CDR2 YSLEER. The CDR3 loop spans 15 amino acids. The CDR3 sequence: CASSQAGVIYNEQLF. The CDR3 DNA sequence: TGCGCCAGCAGCCAAGCGGGAGTGATCTACAATGAGCAGCTCTTC.

This clonotype was picked up many times. This chain links TRBV5-1 with TRBJ1-6; a possible D gene is TRBD1 (5 bases). The CDR3 consists of 14 residues. Germline CDR1 and CDR2: SGHRS and YFSETQ. Trimming cost V 2 bases and J 11 bases, with 14 bases left between them. Written as DNA, the CDR3 is TGCGCCAGCAGCTTCGGGGGTGAGATTGCACCCCTCCACTTT. It specifies CASSFGGEIAPLHF.

This clonotype came up many times. The chain carries TRBV20-1 and TRBJ2-7, with D possibly matching TRBD1 (6 bases). Per the germline V gene, CDR1 is DFQATT and CDR2 is SNEGSKA (reference sequence). V lost 0 bases to trimming and J lost 1 base, with 13 bases between them. The CDR3 contains 15 residues. The CDR3: CSARDWGTSSYEQYF. DNA for the CDR3: TGCAGTGCTAGAGATTGGGGGACATCTTCCTACGAGCAGTACTTC.

This clonotype occurred once. V usage is TRBV6-2 or TRBV6-3 and J usage is TRBJ2-7; the match to TRBD1 covers 8 bases. Germline V gene data show CDR1 as MNHEY and CDR2 as SVGEGT. V gave up 2 bases and J gave up 3 bases; unmatched junction bases: 3. This CDR3 has 14 residues. The CDR3: CASSYGQGGYEQYF. DNA for the CDR3: TGTGCCAGCAGTTACGGACAGGGAGGCTACGAGCAGTACTTC.

The rearrangement joins TRBV19 to TRBJ2-1; 9 positions match TRBD1. V was pared by 4 bases and J by 9 bases, with 13 bases of the junction left unmatched. CDR3 length equals 16 residues. The germline V gene has CDR1 LNHDA and CDR2 SQIVND (reference sequence). CDR3 bases: TGTGCCAGTAGTACCGGGACAGGGTTGGTCGGGGGTGAGCAGTTCTTC. Translated, it gives CASSTGTGLVGGEQFF.

This clonotype was seen more than once but under ten times. The genes are TRBV20-1 and TRBJ2-5; the match to TRBD2 covers 7 bases. Germline trimming cut 3 bases from V and 2 bases from J; bases unmatched to any gene: 3. CDR1 is DFQATT, CDR2 SNEGSKA, per germline (reference sequence). The CDR3 sequence is 13 residues long. CDR3 loop: CSASVSGQETQYF. Here the CDR3 DNA reads TGCAGTGCTAGTGTTAGCGGGCAAGAGACCCAGTACTTC.

The V gene is TRBV18, the J gene TRBJ2-1; 10 positions agree with TRBD2. The CDR3 totals 15 residues. The germline gives CDR1 KGHSH, CDR2 LQKENI. The junction had 3 bases not matched to a gene; V was cut back by 3 bases and J by 4 bases. CDR3 in amino acids: CASSPERGGYNEQFF. The CDR3 DNA follows: TGTGCCAGCTCACCGGAGCGGGGGGGATACAATGAGCAGTTCTTC.

This clonotype has ten or more counts. For the CDR3, the DNA is TGCGCCAGCAGCAGAGAAACACCTCTGAACACTGAAGCTTTCTTT. This encodes CASSRETPLNTEAFF. This rearrangement joins TRBV5-1 to TRBJ1-1; D unclear. The CDR3 has 15 amino acids. CDR1 is SGHRS, CDR2 YFSETQ, per germline. The V end lost 4 bases, the J end lost 0 bases, and 13 bases lay between the germline ends.